A single T cell receptor (beta chain) is shown here with its context. Original processing notes: Amplification with reference gene primers provided the estimates of nucleated cell counts. Method: immunoSEQ multiplex PCR; TCRdb's copy keeps in-frame clones and lacks some. Clone size and V and J calls were adopted from that table, with D and trimming inferred from the DNA. The table records 200,000 to 250,000 clones, approximately 90% of them present only once. The data were taken from a study of blood T cell repertoires in COVID-19. For the study at large: Spain, Italy and the United States supplied samples that represented acute and convalescent COVID-19. T cells, B-cell-depleted T cells, or PBMCs provided the cDNA or gDNA that served as material.

This TCR derives from a woman aged 40-49 years with acute or convalescent COVID-19. The sequenced material came from peripheral blood.

CDR3 nucleotide sequence: TGTGCCAGCAGCCCATGGACTAGCGGGGGGGCCACAGATACGCAGTATTTT. Protein product: CASSPWTSGGATDTQYF. This chain uses TRBV11-2 with TRBJ2-3, with 15 bases identical to TRBD2. V shed 5 bases, J shed 2 bases, and the junction held 5 bases outside the gene matches. The length of the CDR3 is 17 residues. Per the germline V gene, CDR1 is SGHAT and CDR2 is FQNNGV.